This TCR beta chain was sequenced for a study of molecular identifiers for immune sequencing clone quantification. Between 20,000 and 1,000,000 sorted cells, with 10%, 30% or 50% RNA, yielded naive CD8 libraries. The CD8+CD4-CCR7+CD45RA+ phenotype defined the sorted naive CD8 T cells. Germline V gene sequence: CDR1 SGHNT, CDR2 YYREEE (reference sequence). With 5 bases clipped from V and 6 bases from J, the junction kept 4 bases outside the gene matches. The CDR3 is 12 residues long. A single record per CDR3 protein comes from TCRdb applying MiXCR to the PCR reads. The sample consists of approximately 590,000 distinct CDR3 sequences, roughly 25% of them appearing once. In this sample, this clonotype turned up many times.

Sequencing used naive CD8+ T cells from blood, with Jurkat cell RNA spiked in. Subset specified: FACS-sorted CD8+CD4-CCR7+CD45RA+ naive T cells. The chain links TRBV5-4 to TRBJ1-1, with TRBD1 matching 7 bases. This clonotype was sampled from a human donor in good health. Some libraries in this study had Jurkat cell RNA spiked in. The CDR3 bases are TGTGCCAGCAGGGGGCAGGGGGCTGAAGCTTTCTTT. Protein sequence: CASRGQGAEAFF. Using reference TRBV5-4 and TRBJ1-1 for the parts outside the CDR3, the full variable domain is ETGVTQSPTHLIKTRGQQVTLRCSSQSGHNTVSWYQQALGQGPQFIFQYYREEENGRGNFPPRFSGLQFPNYSSELNVNALELDDSALYLCASRGQGAEAFFGQGTRLTVV.